This T cell receptor beta chain originates from a study of OX40 agonist ivuxolimab in advanced cancers. Produced via immunoSEQ multiplex PCR; TCRdb's table is partial and in-frame only. The sample gives more than 65,000 clones, over 80% of which show up once; 7% to 9.5% is in the top ten. Concerning this clone itself: As yet, its antigen is unknown.

Study results and caveats: At 0.1 to 3.0 mg/kg, clonal expansion of CD4+ and CD8+ blood T cells had occurred by week 6.

There are 13 residues in the CDR3. CDR1 is SGHAT and CDR2 is FQNNGV in the germline V gene. V lost 2 bases to trimming and J lost 3 bases, with 5 bases between them. The sample was CD4+ or CD8+ T cells sorted from blood, taken in a trial of the OX40 agonist ivuxolimab. The chain is built from TRBV11-2 and TRBJ1-5; D unresolved. This sequence originates from an adult with an advanced solid tumor such as melanoma, head and neck, liver or kidney cancer. The CDR3, as DNA: TGTGCCAGCAGCTTATTTTCCAATCAGCCCCAGCATTTT. Translation: CASSLFSNQPQHF.